The clone carrying this TCR beta chain was observed a single time. Its target is not known. Execution of the assay was at deep level. Assay used: immunoSEQ multiplex PCR; TCRdb lists only in-frame clones, some missing. The table shows 450,000 to 650,000 clones, with roughly 79% occurring only once. The sample is drawn from a study of shared clonotypes between healthy human individuals. Study in general: In total, the donors were a couple of women and a few men aged 18 to 49. Broader study findings: Tissue TCR repertoires likely differ from these blood-only repertoires.

The sequence was collected from a woman in her 40s in good health. Some clones in this sample may be carry-over from other donors' samples. The sample was PBMCs.

Written as DNA, the CDR3 is TGCGCCAGCAGCCAAGACGGCGGGATGGGGTACAATGAGCAGTTCTTC. Protein: CASSQDGGMGYNEQFF. The chain carries TRBV4-3 and TRBJ2-1; perhaps TRBD2 as D (6 bases). The CDR3 consists of 16 residues. Germline V gives CDR1 LGHNA, CDR2 YSLEER. V lost 0 bases, J lost 4 bases, and 13 bases lay in between.